This TCR beta chain was captured in a study of cytomegalovirus exposure and HLA in healthy donors. Study-level results: Later, TCR association rates were found to vary by HLA locus, highest for DRB1 and lowest for HLA-C.

A multiplex PCR was run with 60 Vbeta primers and 13 Jbeta primers. Sequencing was performed with immunoSEQ multiplex PCR; in TCRdb, only in-frame clones are kept and a portion is missing. This table holds more than 85,000 clones, under 80% found once. On this clone itself: The antigen is not known.

Trimming removed 0 bases at V and 5 bases at J, with 16 bases between. Germline lookup yields CDR1 MGHRA and CDR2 YSYEKL. The CDR3 is 16 residues long. This clonotype was sampled from a woman between 50 and 59 years old in good health and CMV-seropositive. The V gene is TRBV4-1, the J gene TRBJ1-1, with D possibly being TRBD1 (6 bases). The sequencing input was PBMCs. In DNA form, the CDR3 reads TGCGCCAGCAGCCAAGACCAACAGGGATATGGGACTGAAGCTTTCTTT. Amino acids: CASSQDQQGYGTEAFF.